Listed below are T cell receptor beta chains from one sample, sequenced in a study of control samples from healthy donors and cancer patients. TCRdb keeps only in-frame clones here, not all; method: immunoSEQ multiplex PCR. The sample lists a few hundred thousand clones; 80% to 95% were seen once. The specimen was PBMCs. The receptor set was obtained from a man in his forties with head and neck cancer. Both conserved end residues are part of each CDR3. A D gene is named only where the DNA matches it firmly. Not all rows give a size; the values are once, few, many and, for expanded clones, a class.

CDR3 length: 13; D gene: .; J gene: TRBJ2-3; V gene: TRBV7-7; clone size: .; CDR3 protein: CASSLDYTDTQYF; CDR3 DNA: TGTGCTAGCAGCTTAGACTACACAGATACGCAGTATTTT
CDR3 length: 14; D gene: .; J gene: TRBJ2-6; V gene: TRBV5-4; clone size: .; CDR3 protein: CASVKGGGANVLTF; CDR3 DNA: TGTGCCAGCGTTAAAGGTGGGGGGGCCAACGTCCTGACTTTC
CDR3 length: 15; D gene: .; J gene: TRBJ2-7; V gene: TRBV25-1; clone size: .; CDR3 protein: CASKGPSRLWGEQYF; CDR3 DNA: TGTGCCAGCAAGGGCCCGAGTAGACTCTGGGGCGAGCAGTACTTC
CDR3 length: 14; D gene: .; J gene: TRBJ2-4; V gene: TRBV13; clone size: .; CDR3 protein: CASSLREAKNIQYF; CDR3 DNA: TGTGCCAGCAGCTTACGGGAAGCCAAAAACATTCAGTACTTC
CDR3 length: 11; D gene: .; J gene: TRBJ2-7; V gene: TRBV7-9; clone size: once; CDR3 protein: CASRQGGEQYF; CDR3 DNA: TGTGCCAGCAGGCAAGGAGGCGAGCAGTACTTC
CDR3 length: 14; D gene: .; J gene: TRBJ2-7; V gene: TRBV6-5; clone size: .; CDR3 protein: CASRRGGSGLEQYF; CDR3 DNA: TGTGCCAGCAGGCGGGGCGGATCGGGCCTCGAGCAGTACTTC
CDR3 length: 13; D gene: .; J gene: TRBJ2-5; V gene: TRBV2; clone size: .; CDR3 protein: CASRRAEQETQYF; CDR3 DNA: TGTGCCAGCAGAAGAGCGGAGCAAGAGACCCAGTACTTC
CDR3 length: 14; D gene: TRBD1; J gene: TRBJ2-7; V gene: TRBV29-1; clone size: .; CDR3 protein: CSVEGGQGLGEQYF; CDR3 DNA: TGCAGCGTTGAAGGAGGACAGGGCCTGGGGGAGCAGTACTTC
CDR3 length: 14; D gene: .; J gene: TRBJ1-6; V gene: TRBV2; clone size: .; CDR3 protein: CARSTGNYNSPLHF; CDR3 DNA: TGTGCCAGGTCGACAGGCAACTATAATTCACCCCTCCACTTT
CDR3 length: 15; D gene: TRBD1; J gene: TRBJ2-1; V gene: TRBV27; clone size: .; CDR3 protein: CASSPGQGRDNEQFF; CDR3 DNA: TGTGCCAGCAGTCCGGGACAGGGGAGGGACAATGAGCAGTTCTTC
CDR3 length: 14; D gene: .; J gene: TRBJ2-7; V gene: TRBV28; clone size: .; CDR3 protein: CASSLGQFSYEQYF; CDR3 DNA: TGTGCCAGCAGTTTAGGGCAGTTCTCCTACGAGCAGTACTTC
CDR3 length: 15; D gene: .; J gene: TRBJ2-5; V gene: TRBV7-2; clone size: few; CDR3 protein: CASSLIPGPQETQYF; CDR3 DNA: TGTGCCAGCAGCTTAATCCCCGGTCCTCAAGAGACCCAGTACTTC
CDR3 length: 13; D gene: .; J gene: TRBJ1-2; V gene: TRBV6-5; clone size: .; CDR3 protein: CASQVGVGDGYTF; CDR3 DNA: TGTGCCAGCCAAGTTGGAGTAGGAGATGGCTACACCTTC
CDR3 length: 19; D gene: TRBD1; J gene: TRBJ1-5; V gene: TRBV4-1; clone size: .; CDR3 protein: CASSQEGTGDVYSNQPQHF; CDR3 DNA: TGCGCCAGCAGCCAAGAAGGGACAGGGGATGTCTATAGCAATCAGCCCCAGCATTTT
CDR3 length: 16; D gene: TRBD1; J gene: TRBJ1-3; V gene: TRBV3-1/TRBV3-2; clone size: once; CDR3 protein: CASSPLGTGTGNTIYF; CDR3 DNA: TGTGCCAGCAGCCCTTTGGGGACAGGGACTGGAAACACCATATATTTT
CDR3 length: 14; D gene: TRBD1; J gene: TRBJ2-7; V gene: TRBV9; clone size: .; CDR3 protein: CASSPRTGAYEQYF; CDR3 DNA: TGTGCCAGCAGCCCCCGGACAGGAGCCTACGAGCAGTACTTC
CDR3 length: 14; D gene: .; J gene: TRBJ2-2; V gene: TRBV10-3; clone size: .; CDR3 protein: CAISALVVGGELFF; CDR3 DNA: TGTGCCATCAGTGCCCTGGTGGTGGGCGGGGAGCTGTTTTTT
CDR3 length: 17; D gene: .; J gene: TRBJ1-2; V gene: TRBV30; clone size: .; CDR3 protein: CAWSVTTGQPWRYGYTF; CDR3 DNA: TGTGCCTGGAGTGTCACCACCGGGCAACCATGGCGCTATGGCTACACCTTC
CDR3 length: 14; D gene: .; J gene: TRBJ2-2; V gene: TRBV19; clone size: .; CDR3 protein: CATDPGTLLGELFF; CDR3 DNA: TGTGCCACCGATCCGGGAACTCTTCTCGGGGAGCTGTTTTTT
CDR3 length: 15; D gene: TRBD1; J gene: TRBJ1-5; V gene: TRBV9; clone size: .; CDR3 protein: CASSVGDRGLQPQHF; CDR3 DNA: TGTGCCAGCAGCGTAGGAGACAGGGGGCTACAGCCCCAGCATTTT
CDR3 length: 15; D gene: TRBD1; J gene: TRBJ2-7; V gene: TRBV6-5; clone size: once; CDR3 protein: CASSYLGQGLLEQYF; CDR3 DNA: TGTGCCAGCAGTTACTTGGGACAGGGGTTACTCGAGCAGTACTTC
CDR3 length: 12; D gene: TRBD1; J gene: TRBJ2-1; V gene: TRBV10-1; clone size: .; CDR3 protein: CASSYTDRERFF; CDR3 DNA: TGCGCCAGCTCCTACACCGACAGGGAACGGTTCTTC
CDR3 length: 14; D gene: TRBD1; J gene: TRBJ2-7; V gene: TRBV27; clone size: .; CDR3 protein: CASRRQGTASEQYF; CDR3 DNA: TGTGCCAGCAGGCGACAGGGCACCGCCAGCGAGCAGTACTTC
CDR3 length: 16; D gene: TRBD2; J gene: TRBJ2-5; V gene: TRBV2; clone size: .; CDR3 protein: CASSEGLAGRKETQYF; CDR3 DNA: TGTGCCAGCAGTGAAGGTCTAGCGGGACGAAAAGAGACCCAGTACTTC
CDR3 length: 14; D gene: TRBD1; J gene: TRBJ2-7; V gene: TRBV28; clone size: .; CDR3 protein: CASRPGQSSYEQYF; CDR3 DNA: TGTGCCAGCAGGCCGGGACAGAGCTCCTACGAGCAGTACTTC
CDR3 length: 12; D gene: .; J gene: TRBJ1-2; V gene: TRBV30; clone size: once; CDR3 protein: CATDGVGYGYTF; CDR3 DNA: TGTGCAACGGACGGAGTTGGGTATGGCTACACCTTC
CDR3 length: 13; D gene: TRBD1; J gene: TRBJ2-7; V gene: TRBV10-3; clone size: .; CDR3 protein: CAISESIIRGPYF; CDR3 DNA: TGTGCCATCAGTGAGTCGATAATCAGGGGGCCTTACTTC
CDR3 length: 10; D gene: .; J gene: TRBJ1-1; V gene: TRBV20-1; clone size: .; CDR3 protein: CSALNTEAFF; CDR3 DNA: TGCAGTGCCCTGAACACTGAAGCTTTCTTT
CDR3 length: 15; D gene: .; J gene: TRBJ2-2; V gene: TRBV5-1; clone size: .; CDR3 protein: CASSEVRQGYGELFF; CDR3 DNA: TGCGCCAGCAGCGAAGTCAGGCAGGGTTACGGGGAGCTGTTTTTT
CDR3 length: 15; D gene: TRBD1; J gene: TRBJ2-2; V gene: TRBV2; clone size: .; CDR3 protein: CASSETGEIAGELFF; CDR3 DNA: TGTGCCAGCAGTGAGACAGGGGAAATAGCCGGGGAGCTGTTTTTT
CDR3 length: 16; D gene: TRBD1; J gene: TRBJ1-4; V gene: TRBV10-3; clone size: .; CDR3 protein: CAISESGQGANEKLFF; CDR3 DNA: TGTGCCATCAGTGAGTCCGGACAGGGGGCTAATGAAAAACTGTTTTTT